A selection of T cell receptor beta chains follows, all from one sample in a study of T cells in Graves' hyperthyroidism and ophthalmopathy. TCRdb reprocessed the multiplex PCR reads via MiXCR and lists one record per CDR3 protein. Here the sample spans approximately 320,000 distinct CDR3 sequences, 16% being singletons. The specimen sequenced was blood. The receptor set was obtained from a young man with Graves' hyperthyroidism. Both conserved end residues are part of each CDR3. Each record gives: V gene, D gene, J gene, clone size, CDR3 length, CDR3 protein, CDR3 DNA. A D gene is named only where the DNA matches it firmly. Only some rows state a clone size, as once, few, many or a class for expanded clones.

TRBV24-1	.	TRBJ2-7	few	14	CATSEFGRVPEQYF	TGTGCCACCAGTGAGTTTGGTAGGGTCCCCGAGCAGTACTTC
TRBV11-3	.	TRBJ2-2	.	15	CASSLDLGAAGELFF	TGTGCCAGCAGCTTAGATCTCGGCGCGGCCGGGGAGCTGTTTTTT
TRBV9	.	TRBJ1-2	few	14	CASSADLGAGGYTF	TGTGCCAGCAGCGCTGACTTGGGAGCGGGTGGCTACACCTTC
TRBV11-1	.	TRBJ2-2	few	14	CASNLRPRGGELFF	TGTGCCAGCAACTTAAGGCCCCGCGGTGGGGAGCTGTTTTTT
TRBV14	TRBD2	TRBJ2-1	.	16	CASSQGYGLAGLGQFF	TGTGCCAGCAGCCAAGGATACGGACTAGCGGGATTGGGGCAGTTCTTC
TRBV12-3/TRBV12-4	.	TRBJ1-2	few	14	CASSRREVNYGYTF	TGTGCCAGCAGTAGAAGAGAAGTTAACTATGGCTACACCTTC
TRBV18	TRBD1	TRBJ1-1	.	14	CASSPSQGDTEAFF	TGTGCCAGCTCCCCCTCGCAGGGGGACACTGAAGCTTTCTTT
TRBV15	TRBD1	TRBJ2-7	.	20	CATSRDLRTGWLTSSYEQYF	TGTGCCACCAGCAGAGATTTACGGACAGGGTGGCTGACAAGCTCCTACGAGCAGTACTTC
TRBV3-1	TRBD2	TRBJ2-5	many	15	CASSHPAGTQETQYF	TGTGCCAGCAGCCATCCAGCGGGAACGCAAGAGACCCAGTACTTC
TRBV6-1	.	TRBJ1-5	many	13	CASSPGSAQPQHF	TGTGCCAGCAGTCCAGGGTCAGCTCAGCCCCAGCATTTT
TRBV2	TRBD2	TRBJ2-1	many	13	CASSTGTSYEQFF	TGTGCCAGCAGTACCGGGACTAGCTATGAGCAGTTCTTC
TRBV5-1	TRBD2	TRBJ2-1	many	16	CASSVGGLAGVEEQFF	TGCGCCAGCAGCGTAGGGGGACTAGCGGGAGTCGAAGAGCAGTTCTTC
TRBV10-3	TRBD2	TRBJ2-7	.	14	CAITASGDSYEQYF	TGTGCCATCACGGCTAGCGGGGACTCCTACGAGCAGTACTTC
TRBV29-1	.	TRBJ2-2	.	14	CSVGRTANTGELFF	TGCAGCGTTGGAAGGACCGCGAACACCGGGGAGCTGTTTTTT
TRBV27	.	TRBJ1-2	few	14	CASSLSGADYGYTF	TGTGCCAGCAGTTTATCGGGGGCGGACTATGGCTACACCTTC
TRBV11-2	.	TRBJ1-2	.	12	CANSFGNYGYTF	TGTGCCAACAGCTTCGGGAACTATGGCTACACCTTC
TRBV6-1	.	TRBJ1-2	.	12	CASLIWGRGYTF	TGTGCCAGCCTCATCTGGGGACGTGGCTACACCTTC
TRBV5-1	TRBD1	TRBJ2-1	few	15	CASSLVGQGGNEQFF	TGCGCCAGCAGCTTGGTGGGACAGGGGGGCAATGAGCAGTTCTTC
TRBV6-1	.	TRBJ2-1	few	12	CASRGARNEQFF	TGTGCCAGCAGGGGAGCCAGGAATGAGCAGTTCTTC
TRBV6-1	TRBD1	TRBJ1-2	many	13	CASSQQGAGGYTF	TGTGCCAGCAGTCAACAGGGGGCTGGTGGCTACACCTTC
TRBV4-1	TRBD1	TRBJ2-1	few	16	CASSQFVGQGAYEQFF	TGCGCCAGCAGCCAATTCGTGGGACAGGGGGCGTATGAGCAGTTCTTC
TRBV7-9	TRBD2	TRBJ2-1	.	18	CASSLAGRGGPVTNEQFF	TGTGCCAGCAGCTTAGCAGGGAGGGGCGGACCGGTGACCAATGAGCAGTTCTTC
TRBV27	TRBD2	TRBJ2-2	few	16	CASNRLAEVYTGELFF	TGTGCCAGCAACCGACTAGCGGAGGTCTACACCGGGGAGCTGTTTTTT
TRBV2	.	TRBJ1-1	.	14	CASSEGYSGTEAFF	TGTGCCAGCAGTGAAGGGTATAGTGGCACTGAAGCTTTCTTT
TRBV11-2	.	TRBJ2-7	many	18	CASSFSIRPMGAVYEQYF	TGTGCCAGCAGCTTTTCTATTAGGCCCATGGGGGCAGTCTACGAGCAGTACTTC
TRBV7-9	.	TRBJ2-1	few	17	CASSLTVREWSYNEQFF	TGTGCCAGCAGCTTAACTGTACGGGAGTGGTCCTACAATGAGCAGTTCTTC
TRBV29-1	.	TRBJ2-7	.	12	CSVEVLGSEQYF	TGCAGCGTTGAAGTACTGGGTTCCGAGCAGTACTTC
TRBV6-2/TRBV6-3	.	TRBJ2-1	many	15	CASADGASSYNEQFF	TGTGCCAGCGCGGACGGAGCCTCCTCCTACAATGAGCAGTTCTTC